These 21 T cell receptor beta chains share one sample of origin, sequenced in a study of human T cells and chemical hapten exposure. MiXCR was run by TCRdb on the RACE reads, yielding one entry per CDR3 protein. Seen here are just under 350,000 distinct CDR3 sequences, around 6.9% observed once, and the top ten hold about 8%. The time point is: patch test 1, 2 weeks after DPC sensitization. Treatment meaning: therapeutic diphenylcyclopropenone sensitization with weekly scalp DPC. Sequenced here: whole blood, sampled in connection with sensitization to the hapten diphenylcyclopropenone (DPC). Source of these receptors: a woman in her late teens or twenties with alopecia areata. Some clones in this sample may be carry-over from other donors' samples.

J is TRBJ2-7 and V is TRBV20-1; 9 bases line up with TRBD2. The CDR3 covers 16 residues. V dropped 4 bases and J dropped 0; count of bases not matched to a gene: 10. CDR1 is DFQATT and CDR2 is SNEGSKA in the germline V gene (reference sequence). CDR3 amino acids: CSAKSGGKFVSYEQYF. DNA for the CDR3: TGCAGTGCTAAAAGCGGGGGGAAGTTTGTCTCCTACGAGCAGTACTTC.

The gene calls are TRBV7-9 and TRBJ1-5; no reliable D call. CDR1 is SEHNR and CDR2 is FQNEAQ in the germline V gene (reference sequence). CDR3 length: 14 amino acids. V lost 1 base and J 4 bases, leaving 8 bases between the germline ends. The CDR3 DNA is TGTGCCAGCAGCTTAGTCTGGGATAATCAGCCCCAGCATTTT. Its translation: CASSLVWDNQPQHF.

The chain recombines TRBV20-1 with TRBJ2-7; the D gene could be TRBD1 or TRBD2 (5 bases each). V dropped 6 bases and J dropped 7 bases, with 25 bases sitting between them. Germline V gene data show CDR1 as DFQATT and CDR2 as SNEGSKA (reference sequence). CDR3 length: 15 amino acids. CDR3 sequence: CSATAPGQVLGEQYF. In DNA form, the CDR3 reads TGCAGTGCAACCGCTCCGGGGCAAGTCCTCGGGGAGCAGTACTTC.

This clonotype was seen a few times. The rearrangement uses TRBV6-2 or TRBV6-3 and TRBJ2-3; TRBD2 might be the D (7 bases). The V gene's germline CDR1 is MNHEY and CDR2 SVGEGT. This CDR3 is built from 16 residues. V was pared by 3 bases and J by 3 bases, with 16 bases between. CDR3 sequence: CASSYLPRGATDTQYF. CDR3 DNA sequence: TGTGCCAGCAGTTATCTCCCACGGGGGGCTACAGATACGCAGTATTTT.

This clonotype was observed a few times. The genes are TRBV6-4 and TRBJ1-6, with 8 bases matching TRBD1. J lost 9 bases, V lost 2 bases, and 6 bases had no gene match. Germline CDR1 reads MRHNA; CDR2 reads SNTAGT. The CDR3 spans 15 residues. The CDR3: CASSDTTGETSPLHF. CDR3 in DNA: TGTGCCAGCAGTGACACGACAGGGGAAACTTCACCCCTCCACTTT.

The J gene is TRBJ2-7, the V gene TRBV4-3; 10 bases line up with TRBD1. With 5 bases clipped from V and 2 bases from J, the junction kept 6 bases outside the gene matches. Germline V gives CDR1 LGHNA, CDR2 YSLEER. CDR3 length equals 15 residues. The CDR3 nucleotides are TGCGCCAGCAGCGCAGGGACAGGGGACGCCTACGAGCAGTACTTC. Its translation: CASSAGTGDAYEQYF.

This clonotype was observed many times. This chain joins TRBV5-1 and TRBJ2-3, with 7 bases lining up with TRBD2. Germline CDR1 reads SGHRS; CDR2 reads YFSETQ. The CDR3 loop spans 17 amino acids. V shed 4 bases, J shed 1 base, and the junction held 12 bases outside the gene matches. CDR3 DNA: TGCGCCAGCAGCCCGCAACCCCTAGCGGCCGGCACAGATACGCAGTATTTT. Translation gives CASSPQPLAAGTDTQYF.

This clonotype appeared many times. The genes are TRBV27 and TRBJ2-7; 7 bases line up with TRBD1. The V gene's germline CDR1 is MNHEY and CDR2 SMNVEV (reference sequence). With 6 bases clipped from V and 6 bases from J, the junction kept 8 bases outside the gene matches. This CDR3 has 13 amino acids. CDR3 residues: CASRRQGVAEQYF. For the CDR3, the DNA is TGTGCCAGCAGAAGGCAGGGGGTAGCCGAGCAGTACTTC.

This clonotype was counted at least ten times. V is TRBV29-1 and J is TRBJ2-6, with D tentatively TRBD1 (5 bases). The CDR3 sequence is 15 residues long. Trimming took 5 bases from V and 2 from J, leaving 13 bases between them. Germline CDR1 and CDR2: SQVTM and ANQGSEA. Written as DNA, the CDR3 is TGCAGCGTTCAAGGGCAGGGTGCTGGGGCCAACGTCCTGACTTTC. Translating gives CSVQGQGAGANVLTF.

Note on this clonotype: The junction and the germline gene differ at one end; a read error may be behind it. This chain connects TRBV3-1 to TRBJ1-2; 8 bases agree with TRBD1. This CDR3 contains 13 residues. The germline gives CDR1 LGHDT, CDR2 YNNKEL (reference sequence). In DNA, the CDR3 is TGTGCCAGCAGCCAGGTTGCTACAGGGGGTACTTCCTTC. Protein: CASSQVATGGTSF.

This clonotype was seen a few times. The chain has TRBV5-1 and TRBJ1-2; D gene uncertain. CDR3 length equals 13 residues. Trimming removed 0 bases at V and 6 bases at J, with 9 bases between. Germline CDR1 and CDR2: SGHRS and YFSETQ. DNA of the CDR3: TGCGCCAGCAGCTTGGAAGCCAGGAATGGCTACACCTTC. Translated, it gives CASSLEARNGYTF.

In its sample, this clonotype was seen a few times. CDR3 bases: TGCGCCAGAACCCTGAATCCGGGACAGCCGGATGGCTACACCTTC. This sequence encodes CARTLNPGQPDGYTF. The genes are TRBV5-1 and TRBJ1-2; 7 bases are a match to TRBD1. Germline trimming cut 8 bases from V and 6 bases from J; bases unmatched to any gene: 16. CDR1 SGHRS and CDR2 YFSETQ come from the germline V gene. The CDR3 extends over 15 amino acids.

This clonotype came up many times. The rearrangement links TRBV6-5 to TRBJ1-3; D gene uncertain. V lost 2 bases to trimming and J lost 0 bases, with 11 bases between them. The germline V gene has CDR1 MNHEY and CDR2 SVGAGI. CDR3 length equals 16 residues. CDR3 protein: CASSYRSGRSGNTIYF. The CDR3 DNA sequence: TGTGCCAGCAGTTACAGATCAGGCCGCTCTGGAAACACCATATATTTT.

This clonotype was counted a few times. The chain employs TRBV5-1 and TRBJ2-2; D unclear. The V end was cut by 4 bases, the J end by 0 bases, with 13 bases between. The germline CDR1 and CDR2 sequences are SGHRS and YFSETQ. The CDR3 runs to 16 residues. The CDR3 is CASSEVSRSNTGELFF. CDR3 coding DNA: TGCGCCAGCAGCGAGGTGTCGCGTTCGAACACCGGGGAGCTGTTTTTT.

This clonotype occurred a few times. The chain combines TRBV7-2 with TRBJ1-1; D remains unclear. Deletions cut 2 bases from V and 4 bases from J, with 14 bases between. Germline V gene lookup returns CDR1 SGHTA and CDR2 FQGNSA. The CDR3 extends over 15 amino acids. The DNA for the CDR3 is TGTGCCAGCAGCTTAACCCCCCGGGAGACCACTGAAGCTTTCTTT. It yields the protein CASSLTPRETTEAFF.

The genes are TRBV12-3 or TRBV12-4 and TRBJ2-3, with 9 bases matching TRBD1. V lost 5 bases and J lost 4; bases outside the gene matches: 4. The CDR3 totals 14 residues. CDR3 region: CASSKQGAADTQYF. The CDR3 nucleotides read TGTGCCAGCAGTAAACAGGGGGCGGCAGATACGCAGTATTTT.

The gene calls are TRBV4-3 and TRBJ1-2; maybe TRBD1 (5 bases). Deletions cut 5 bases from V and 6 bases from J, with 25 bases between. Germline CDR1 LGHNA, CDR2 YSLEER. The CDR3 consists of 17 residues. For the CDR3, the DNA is TGCGCCAGCAGCTTGGGAGTCCAGCCGGGGGGAAGAGATGGCTACACCTTC. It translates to CASSLGVQPGGRDGYTF.

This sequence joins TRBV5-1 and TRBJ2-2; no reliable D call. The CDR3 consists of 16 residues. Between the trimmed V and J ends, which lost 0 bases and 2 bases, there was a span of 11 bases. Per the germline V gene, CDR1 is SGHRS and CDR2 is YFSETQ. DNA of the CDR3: TGCGCCAGCAGCTTGGGTAACAGAGAAAACACCGGGGAGCTGTTTTTT. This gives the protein CASSLGNRENTGELFF.

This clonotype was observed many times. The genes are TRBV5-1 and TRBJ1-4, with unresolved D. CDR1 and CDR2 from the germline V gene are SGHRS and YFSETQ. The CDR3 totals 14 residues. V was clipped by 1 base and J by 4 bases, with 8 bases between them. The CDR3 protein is CASSLMQRNEKLFF. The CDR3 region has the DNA TGCGCCAGCAGCTTGATGCAGCGTAATGAAAAACTGTTTTTT.

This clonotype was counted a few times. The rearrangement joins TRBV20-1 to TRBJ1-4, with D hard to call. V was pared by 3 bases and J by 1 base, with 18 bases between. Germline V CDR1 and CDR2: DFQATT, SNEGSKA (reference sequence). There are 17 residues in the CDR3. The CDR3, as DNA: TGCAGTGCTAGTCGCAGGAGGGCGCCTGGAACTAATGAAAAACTGTTTTTT. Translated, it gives CSASRRRAPGTNEKLFF.

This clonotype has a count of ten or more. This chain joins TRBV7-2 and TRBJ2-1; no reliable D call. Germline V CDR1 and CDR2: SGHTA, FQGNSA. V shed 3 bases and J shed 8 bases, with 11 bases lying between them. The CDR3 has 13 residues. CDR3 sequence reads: CASSLGRADEQFF. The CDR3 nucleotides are TGTGCCAGCAGCTTGGGTAGGGCGGATGAGCAGTTCTTC.